These 9 T cell receptor beta chains originate from one sample sequenced in a study of shared clonotypes between healthy human individuals. TCRdb keeps only in-frame clones here, not all; method: immunoSEQ multiplex PCR. The table includes some 200,000 clones, over 80% detected once. The sample taken for sequencing was naive CD4+ T cells sorted from blood. The subset is: CD45RA+ positively selected. The receptors stem from a young woman in good health.

The chain is built from TRBV7-2 and TRBJ1-5, with D unresolved. The CDR3 loop spans 13 amino acids. V was cut by 3 bases and J by 9 bases, with 12 bases left in between. In germline, CDR1 is SGHTA, CDR2 FQGNSA. For the CDR3, the DNA is TGTGCCAGCAGCTTGGGAAGCCAGAGGCCCCAGCATTTT. This translates into CASSLGSQRPQHF.

The chain recombines TRBV2 with TRBJ2-3; 7 bases are a match to TRBD1. Germline V gives CDR1 SNHLY, CDR2 FYNNEI. V dropped 5 bases and J dropped 2; count of bases not matched to a gene: 7. The length of the CDR3 is 15 residues. As DNA, the CDR3 is TGTGCCAGCAGTCTACAGGGGTTGAACACAGATACGCAGTATTTT. The encoded protein is CASSLQGLNTDTQYF.

The chain uses TRBV2 and TRBJ2-7; D unresolved. This CDR3 has 13 residues. The V and J ends lost 3 bases and 9 bases respectively, with 15 bases between them. Germline assignment: CDR1 SNHLY and CDR2 FYNNEI. The CDR3 DNA sequence: TGTGCCAGCAGTGAGGCTGTTGGCTATGGGCAGTACTTC. As protein: CASSEAVGYGQYF. The variable domain in full, completed from reference TRBV2 and TRBJ2-7, reads EPEVTQTPSHQVTQMGQEVILRCVPISNHLYFYWYRQILGQKVEFLVSFYNNEISEKSEIFDDQFSVERPDGSNFTLKIRSTKLEDSAMYFCASSEAVGYGQYFGPGTRLTVT.

This sequence joins TRBV4-2 and TRBJ1-2; TRBD1 agrees at 9 bases. V dropped 5 bases and J dropped 9; count of bases not matched to a gene: 19. The germline CDR1 and CDR2 sequences are LGHNA and YNFKEQ. This CDR3 comprises 17 residues. The CDR3 DNA reads TGTGCCAGCAGCTTGCCTCCGGGGACAGGGAGCCCTGGCAGCTACACCTTC. Its protein product is CASSLPPGTGSPGSYTF.

This chain connects TRBV7-5 to TRBJ1-4. TRBV7-5 is assigned pseudogene status. The CDR3 contains 15 residues. CDR3 DNA sequence: TGTGCCAGCAGCTTAGTAGCCTCCACGGAAGGAAAGTTGTTTTTT. It is translated as CASSLVASTEGKLFF.

This sequence joins TRBV5-1 and TRBJ1-2; D is unclear. Germline V gene sequence: CDR1 SGHRS, CDR2 YFSETQ. CDR3 length: 12 amino acids. V lost 3 bases to trimming and J lost 3 bases, with 6 bases between them. CDR3 residues: CASSSVDYGYTF. The CDR3 bases are TGCGCCAGCAGCTCCGTTGACTATGGCTACACCTTC.

The chain recombines TRBV28 with TRBJ1-3; D remains ambiguous. V lost 5 bases and J lost 0, with 11 bases in between. Germline CDR1 and CDR2: MDHEN and SYDVKM. The CDR3 is 15 residues long. CDR3 in DNA: TGTGCCAGCAGTCTACTCCGGGACTCTGGAAACACCATATATTTT. Amino acid sequence: CASSLLRDSGNTIYF.

This chain links TRBV29-1 with TRBJ2-1; tentatively, D is TRBD1 or TRBD2 (5 bases each). The germline V and J ends were trimmed by 6 bases and 2 bases, with 14 bases remaining between them. This CDR3 spans 14 amino acids. Germline loops: CDR1 SQVTM, CDR2 ANQGSEA. The CDR3 DNA follows: TGCAGCGTACCGGGGCGATTCCCCTACAATGAGCAGTTCTTC. Translated: CSVPGRFPYNEQFF.

J is TRBJ2-1 and V is TRBV11-3; D is perhaps TRBD1 (6 bases). From germline, CDR1 is SGHNT and CDR2 YENEEA. This CDR3 contains 16 residues. The germline V and J ends were trimmed by 5 bases and 8 bases, with 22 bases remaining between them. The CDR3 nucleotides read TGTGCCAGCAGCACTTCTCTGGGCAGGGGTTGGCATGAGCAGTTCTTC. Amino acid sequence: CASSTSLGRGWHEQFF. Full variable domain (remainder filled in from reference TRBV11-3 and TRBJ2-1): EAGVVQSPRYKIIEKKQPVAFWCNPISGHNTLYWYLQNLGQGPELLIRYENEEAVDDSQLPKDRFSAERLKGVDSTLKIQPAELGDSAVYLCASSTSLGRGWHEQFFGPGTRLTVL.